This T cell receptor beta chain comes out of a study of immune reconstitution after stem cell transplant in scleroderma. This clonotype has a handful of counts. TCRdb called the RT-PCR reads again in MiXCR, with one record for every CDR3 protein. The table shows around 6,000 distinct CDR3 sequences, with approximately 8.2% occurring only once. This sequence originates from a male donor with systemic sclerosis. Sampling was carried out before or after autologous hematopoietic stem cell transplantation (not recorded which).

The CDR3 region is CAIRQLPFDEQFF. The CDR3, as DNA: TGTGCCATCAGACAGCTGCCCTTCGATGAGCAGTTCTTC. This rearrangement joins TRBV10-3 to TRBJ2-1; D remains unclear. CDR1 and CDR2 from the germline V gene are ENHRY and SYGVKD. The CDR3 extends over 13 amino acids. V was clipped by 6 bases and J by 8 bases, with 14 bases between them.